This T cell receptor beta chain was recovered during a study of cytomegalovirus exposure and HLA in healthy donors. Deletions cut 4 bases from V and 6 bases from J, with 14 bases between. Germline-derived CDR1 and CDR2 are SNHLY and FYNNEI. This CDR3 region has 14 residues. The PCR used 60 Vbeta and 13 Jbeta primers. Clones were sequenced by immunoSEQ multiplex PCR, and TCRdb holds only the in-frame ones, with some missing. The sample contains about 210,000 clones, around 80% of which appear only once. The sequenced sample consisted of PBMCs. This chain uses TRBV2 with TRBJ2-3, with D maybe TRBD2 (5 bases). This clonotype was obtained from a man aged 40-49 years in good health and CMV-seropositive. The CDR3 region has the DNA TGTGCCAGCAGTGTAAACGATAGGAGGGATACGCAGTATTTT. Translation gives CASSVNDRRDTQYF.